These 5 T cell receptor beta chains were sequenced from one sample in a study of T cell responses to AZD1222 COVID-19 vaccine. Profiling relied on immunoSEQ multiplex PCR, and the TCRdb table lists in-frame clones only, not all of them. The data contain around 160,000 clones, about 93% of them seen just once; the ten biggest clones take up approximately 3%. The sequencing here drew on peripheral blood, taken on day 0 of MenACWY control vaccination. These receptors came from an adult in good health.

V and J are TRBV30 and TRBJ2-3, with D unclear. This CDR3 comprises 14 residues. Per the germline V gene, CDR1 is GTSNPN and CDR2 is SVGIG (reference sequence). The V end lost 2 bases, the J end lost 8 bases, and 17 bases lay between the germline ends. DNA for the CDR3: TGTGCCTGGAGTAAAGACTCAACGCATGGTACGCAGTATTTT. It translates to CAWSKDSTHGTQYF.

The rearrangement joins TRBV5-1 to TRBJ2-2; D gene unclear. V lost 4 bases to trimming and J lost 0 bases, with 7 bases between them. The CDR3 contains 14 residues. The germline CDR1 and CDR2 sequences are SGHRS and YFSETQ. The CDR3 bases are TGCGCCAGCAGCGTAGACACGAACACCGGGGAGCTGTTTTTT. It codes for CASSVDTNTGELFF.

The rearrangement joins TRBV7-8 to TRBJ2-7, with D possibly matching TRBD1 (5 bases). Germline CDR1 reads SGHVS; CDR2 reads FQNEAQ. V was clipped by 4 bases and J by 4 bases, with 20 bases between them. This CDR3 is built from 16 residues. The CDR3 sequence is CASSYQIRVSSYEQYF. As DNA, the CDR3 is TGTGCCAGCAGCTACCAAATCAGGGTCTCTTCGTACGAGCAGTACTTC.

This clone was counted a single time. The CDR3 DNA is TGTGCCAGCAGTCGGGACTCTGGGGCCAACGTCCTGACTTTC. It translates to CASSRDSGANVLTF. V is TRBV6-5 and J is TRBJ2-6, with D tentatively TRBD2 (5 bases). Between the trimmed V and J ends, which lost 5 bases and 0 bases, there was a span of 5 bases. The germline V gene has CDR1 MNHEY and CDR2 SVGAGI. The CDR3 runs 14 residues.

J is TRBJ2-7 and V is TRBV18; D not resolved. CDR3 length equals 11 residues. Per germline, CDR1 KGHSH and CDR2 LQKENI. V was shortened by 6 bases and J by 6 bases, with 9 bases between the two germline ends. CDR3 in amino acids: CASSPASEQYF. The CDR3 DNA reads TGTGCCAGCTCTCCTGCCAGCGAGCAGTACTTC.